This T cell receptor (beta chain) derives from a study of early T cells in non-severe SARS-CoV-2 infection (dated by TCRdb to 2020 to 2022). Describing the broader study: Bulk RNA from unsorted whole blood was used for TCR sequencing, so alpha and beta chains could not be paired. The research as a whole found: VDJdb matching was skewed toward anti-spike CD8 responses and likely underestimated virus-specific expansions by missing private and CD4 specificities.

Libraries were prepared through 5' RACE. The sample was run on a NextSeq 500. The TCR library protocol attached unique molecular identifiers to individual cDNA molecules to correct for sequencing error and PCR bias. Both TCR alpha and beta chains were sequenced, and tight co-correlation was observed between alpha and beta sequence abundances in each sample. From the authors' description of their analysis: Decombinator V4 was used to annotate TCR sequences for V gene, J gene and CDR3. TCRs were defined as expanded if a significant change between any two time points was detected under a Poisson model with p below 0.0001. TCR abundances were normalised to the total number of TCRs sequenced in each sample and reported as counts per million. TRAV1-2 paired with TRAJ12, TRAJ20 or TRAJ33 defined MAIT TCRs, while TRAV10 paired with TRAJ18 defined iNKT TCRs. A search of VDJdb, accessed on 1 November 2021, was run for TCRs annotated to CMV, EBV and SARS-CoV-2, with TCRs annotated for multiple antigens excluded. TCRdb ran its own pipeline on the public reads, namely fastp trimming at Q25 and MiXCR clone calling, and kept in-frame beta chains. A single entry per CDR3 protein holds the most common genes and DNA from its merged rows. TCRdb, rather than the study authors, made the V and J calls. In this sample the table shows some 71,000 distinct CDR3 sequences, 10% of which occur a single time. Clones ranked in the top ten supply roughly a sixth of the sample.

Comment on this clonotype: Its antigen is unknown. There are no base qualities to consult, and no much larger clone falls within one base.

There are 15 amino acids in the CDR3, from cysteine to phenylalanine inclusive. CDR3 DNA only is kept here, 45 bases in frame from base 1. CDR1 SGHTA and CDR2 FQGNSA are derived from the germline V gene. A distance of 14 bases separates the germline ends of V and J, which lose 5 bases and 3 bases respectively. The study was a case-control design nested within a healthcare worker cohort in London, UK, with weekly nasopharyngeal swab PCR tests and blood sampling. Healthcare workers were recruited during the week of the UK lockdown, between 23 and 31 March 2020, and followed weekly for up to about 15 weeks.

The chain links TRBV7-2 with TRBJ2-1; confidence is insufficient to name the D gene. The receptor was derived from an adult who was a healthcare worker with PCR-confirmed SARS-CoV-2 infection or an uninfected control (not recorded which). This material consisted of whole blood, taken at baseline. The DNA sequence is TGTGCCAGCAGCCCTTGGGTGGGCGGCTACAATGAGCAGTTCTTC. Its translation is CASSPWVGGYNEQFF.